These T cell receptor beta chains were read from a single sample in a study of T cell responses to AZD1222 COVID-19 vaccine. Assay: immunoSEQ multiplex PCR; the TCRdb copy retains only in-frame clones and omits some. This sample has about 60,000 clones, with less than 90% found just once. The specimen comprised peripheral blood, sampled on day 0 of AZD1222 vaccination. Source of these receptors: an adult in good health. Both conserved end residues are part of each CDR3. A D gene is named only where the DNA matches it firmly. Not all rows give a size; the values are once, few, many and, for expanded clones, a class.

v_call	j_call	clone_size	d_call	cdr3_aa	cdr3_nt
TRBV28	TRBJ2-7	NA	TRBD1	CASSTTGGEPKAEQYF	TGTGCCAGCAGTACGACAGGGGGGGAACCCAAGGCCGAGCAGTACTTC
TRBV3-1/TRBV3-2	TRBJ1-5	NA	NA	CASSQDTNQPQHF	TGTGCCAGCAGCCAAGACACCAATCAGCCCCAGCATTTT
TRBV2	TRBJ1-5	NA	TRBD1	CASRLGQGRSQPQHF	TGTGCCAGCAGACTTGGACAGGGGAGGAGTCAGCCCCAGCATTTT
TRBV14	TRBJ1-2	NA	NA	CASSQGNNNYGYTF	TGTGCCAGCAGCCAAGGGAACAATAACTATGGCTACACCTTC
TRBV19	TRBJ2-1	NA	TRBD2	CATQGTSGSSYNEQFF	TGTGCCACCCAAGGGACTAGCGGGTCCTCCTACAATGAGCAGTTCTTC
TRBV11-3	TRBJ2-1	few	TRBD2	CASSAGGLAKGSNEQFF	TGTGCCAGCAGCGCAGGAGGACTAGCAAAAGGTTCCAATGAGCAGTTCTTC
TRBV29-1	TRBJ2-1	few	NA	CSVVPRVDEQFF	TGCAGCGTGGTGCCTAGGGTCGATGAGCAGTTCTTC
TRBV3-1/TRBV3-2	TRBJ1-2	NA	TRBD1	CASSLSDRANYGYTF	TGTGCCAGCAGCCTCTCGGACAGGGCTAACTATGGCTACACCTTC
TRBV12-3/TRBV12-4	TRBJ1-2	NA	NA	CASRRALGSALF	TGTGCCAGCAGACGAGCGTTGGGCAGTGCACTATTC
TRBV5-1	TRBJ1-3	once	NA	CASSLGGGGNTIYF	TGCGCCAGCAGCTTGGGGGGAGGTGGAAACACCATATATTTT
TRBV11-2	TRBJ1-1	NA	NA	CASSAGHSNTEAFF	TGTGCCAGCAGCGCGGGACACTCGAACACTGAAGCTTTCTTT
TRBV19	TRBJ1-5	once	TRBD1	CAASGGGGQPQHF	TGTGCCGCCTCAGGGGGCGGCGGTCAGCCCCAGCATTTT
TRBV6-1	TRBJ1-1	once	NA	CASSELGDGGLRTEAFF	TGTGCCAGCAGTGAATTGGGGGATGGGGGACTAAGGACTGAAGCTTTCTTT
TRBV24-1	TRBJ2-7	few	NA	CATSGSGSEQYF	TGTGCCACCAGTGGATCAGGGAGCGAGCAGTACTTC
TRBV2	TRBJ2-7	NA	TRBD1	CASRNDRGYEQYF	TGTGCCAGCAGAAACGACAGGGGCTACGAGCAGTACTTC
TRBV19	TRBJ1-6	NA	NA	CASSIVGSSYNSPLHF	TGTGCCAGTAGTATAGTCGGCAGCTCCTATAATTCACCCCTCCACTTT
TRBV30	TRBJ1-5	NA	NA	CAWSSGYSNQPQHF	TGTGCCTGGAGTAGCGGTTATAGCAATCAGCCCCAGCATTTT
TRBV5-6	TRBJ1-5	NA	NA	CASSALTGNNQPQHF	TGTGCCAGCAGCGCCTTGACAGGAAACAATCAGCCCCAGCATTTT
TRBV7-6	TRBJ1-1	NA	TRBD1	CASSRGQLNTEAFF	TGTGCCAGCAGCCGGGGACAGTTGAACACTGAAGCTTTCTTT
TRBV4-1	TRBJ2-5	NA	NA	CASSRPQETQYF	TGCGCCAGCAGCCGGCCTCAGGAGACCCAGTACTTC
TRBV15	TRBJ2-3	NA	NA	CATSRDQHTDTQYF	TGTGCCACCAGCAGAGACCAGCACACAGATACGCAGTATTTT
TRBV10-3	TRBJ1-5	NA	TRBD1	CAISEAGTGWQPQHF	TGTGCCATCAGTGAAGCTGGGACAGGGTGGCAGCCCCAGCATTTT
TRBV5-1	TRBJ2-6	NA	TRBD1	CASSPGQAGANVLTF	TGCGCCAGCAGCCCTGGACAGGCTGGGGCCAACGTCCTGACTTTC
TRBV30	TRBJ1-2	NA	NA	CAWKVKTVGGYTF	TGTGCCTGGAAGGTCAAGACTGTCGGGGGCTACACCTTC
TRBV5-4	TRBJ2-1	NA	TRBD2	CASSLGSGGLFNEQFF	TGTGCCAGCAGCTTGGGCTCGGGGGGGCTGTTCAATGAGCAGTTCTTC
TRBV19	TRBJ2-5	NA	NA	CASRSIGQGQETQYF	TGTGCCAGTAGAAGTATAGGGCAGGGCCAAGAGACCCAGTACTTC
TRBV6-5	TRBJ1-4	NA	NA	CASSRATTNEKLFF	TGTGCCAGCAGCCGGGCAACAACTAATGAAAAACTGTTTTTT
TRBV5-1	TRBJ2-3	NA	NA	CASSLASMTDTQYF	TGCGCCAGCAGCTTGGCCAGCATGACAGATACGCAGTATTTT
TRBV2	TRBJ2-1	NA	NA	CASIRARASYNEQFF	TGTGCCAGTATAAGGGCCAGGGCGTCCTACAATGAGCAGTTCTTC
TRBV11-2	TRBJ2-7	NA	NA	CASSPPRDPSRPYYEQYF	TGTGCCAGCAGCCCCCCCCGGGACCCCTCGAGACCCTATTACGAGCAGTACTTC
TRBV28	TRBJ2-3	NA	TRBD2	CASSSGGPTDTQYF	TGTGCCAGCAGTAGCGGGGGACCCACAGATACGCAGTATTTT
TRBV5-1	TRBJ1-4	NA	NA	CASSFQTGTNEKLFF	TGCGCCAGCAGCTTTCAGACAGGAACTAATGAAAAACTGTTTTTT
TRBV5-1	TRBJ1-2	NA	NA	CASSISFENGYTF	TGCGCCAGCAGCATCTCGTTCGAGAATGGCTACACCTTC
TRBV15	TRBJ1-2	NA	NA	CATSAANNYGYTF	TGTGCCACCAGCGCGGCCAACAACTATGGCTACACCTTC
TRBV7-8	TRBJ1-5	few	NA	CASSLYNNQPQHF	TGTGCCAGCAGCTTATATAACAATCAGCCCCAGCATTTT